Presented here are 3 T cell receptor beta chains from one specimen sequenced in a study of T-cell memory formation after mild COVID-19. TCRdb passed the 5' RACE reads through MiXCR, listing each CDR3 protein once. The sample has 390,000 or so distinct CDR3 sequences; approximately 15% are singletons. Material for sequencing was PBMCs or a T cell subset sorted from them (not recorded which). These receptors all stem from a young man who had mild COVID-19 (a few samples of this study predate the infection). Cell type and time point are not known.

The CDR3: CASSYLMTGDEQFF. For the CDR3, the DNA is TGTGCCAGCAGTTATCTAATGACGGGGGATGAGCAGTTCTTC. The V gene is TRBV6-5, the J gene TRBJ2-1, with TRBD2 as a possible D gene (6 bases). CDR3 length equals 14 residues. Trimming took off 3 bases at V and 8 bases at J, with 14 bases between the two ends. Germline V gene data show CDR1 as MNHEY and CDR2 as SVGAGI.

This clonotype was recorded a few times. This sequence joins TRBV30 and TRBJ1-2; D unclear. Trimming took off 2 bases at V and 8 bases at J, with 9 bases between the two ends. The CDR3 length is 11 residues. Germline CDR1 reads GTSNPN; CDR2 reads SVGIG (reference sequence). CDR3 bases: TGTGCCTGGAGTTACGAGGCGGGCTACACCTTC. Protein sequence: CAWSYEAGYTF.

The gene calls are TRBV6-5 and TRBJ2-3; a weak D match, TRBD2 (6 bases). This CDR3 comprises 15 residues. Trimming took 0 bases from V and 4 from J, leaving 11 bases between them. Looked up from germline, CDR1 is MNHEY and CDR2 is SVGAGI. In DNA form, the CDR3 reads TGTGCCAGCAGTTACTCGACGGGGGTACCAGATACGCAGTATTTT. Translated, it gives CASSYSTGVPDTQYF.